These 2 T cell receptor beta chains came from one sample sequenced in a study of regulatory T cells in long-lasting Graves disease. As to time point: persistent/refractory GD, antithyroid drugs over 5 years with positive TRAb. PBMC RNA served as the TCR library source. Building of the TCR beta libraries involved iRepertoire HTBI primers and Arm-PCR of CDR3 regions. Each CDR3 protein gets one entry after TCRdb re-called the multiplex PCR reads with MiXCR. The repertoire holds about 660,000 distinct CDR3 sequences, 25% to 30% seen once, with about two fifths in the top ten. Here the sequenced sample was peripheral blood mononuclear cells (PBMCs), taken when the disease was refractory, from a patient treated with antithyroid drugs. Receptors originate from a female donor with Graves disease.

On this clonotype: Just one base apart from a much larger clone, this may be a read error. The chain uses TRBV2 and TRBJ2-7; 8 nucleotides match TRBD2. CDR1 is SNHLY and CDR2 is FYNNEI in the germline V gene. The CDR3 is 12 residues long. CDR3 region: CVSKGGRYEQYF. The CDR3 nucleotides are TGTGTCAGCAAGGGCGGGAGGTACGAGCAGTACTTC.

The sample holds many counts of this clonotype. This chain links TRBV12-3 or TRBV12-4 with TRBJ2-2; either TRBD1 or TRBD2 may fit D (6 bases each). This CDR3 is built from 15 residues. The V end lost 5 bases, the J end lost 2 bases, and 12 bases lay between the germline ends. The chain's CDR3 is CASSPNGGNTGELFF. The DNA of the CDR3 is TGTGCCAGCAGTCCCAACGGGGGCAACACCGGGGAGCTGTTTTTT.